These 2 T cell receptor beta chains were all obtained from the same sample, sequenced in a study of blood T cells in healthy people across ages. With a J-beta primer mix and a sample-barcoded 5' primer, a second PCR ran 7 to 11 cycles. One entry per CDR3 protein, called by TCRdb with MiXCR from the 5' RACE reads. Altogether 700,000 to 850,000 distinct CDR3 sequences are present, 50% to 65% being singletons, with the ten largest covering roughly 37%. The sequencing sample was made of blood. These receptor sequences come from a man older than 75 in good health.

The chain carries TRBV2 and TRBJ2-5; D not resolved. CDR3 length: 11 amino acids. Per germline, CDR1 SNHLY and CDR2 FYNNEI. Trimming shortened V by 8 bases and J by 11 bases, and 15 bases separated the two germline ends. The CDR3 DNA reads TGTGCCAGCGAGATTCTCAATGAGCAGTACTTC. This translates into CASEILNEQYF.

CDR3 sequence: CASSPNMGSGGNIQYF. The CDR3 bases are TGTGCCAGCAGTCCAAATATGGGGTCCGGAGGGAACATTCAGTACTTC. This chain joins TRBV6-6 and TRBJ2-4; maybe TRBD2 (6 bases). V was trimmed by 5 bases and J by 7 bases, leaving 21 bases between them. The CDR3 spans 16 residues. Germline loops: CDR1 MNHNY, CDR2 SVGAGI (reference sequence).